Listed here are 28 T cell receptor beta chains from one sample, sequenced in a study of blood T cell repertoires in COVID-19 (dated by TCRdb to 2020 to 2022). Receptor amplification or capture employed the immunoSEQ multiplex PCR assay. TCRdb took over this immuneACCESS table, retaining in-frame rearrangements with V and J assigned. Such tables are incomplete; in checked studies, under half of the missing clones stem from an unresolved V gene, and the remainder is unexplained. Present in this sample are 35,000 to 50,000 clones, approximately 90% of which were seen just once. Together, the top ten hold just under 9.5% of the sample. Sequencing was performed on peripheral blood. These receptors originate from a man aged 50-59 years with active COVID-19.

The chain carries TRBV21-1 and TRBJ1-5. TRBV21-1 is a known pseudogene. This CDR3 contains 17 residues. The CDR3 DNA follows: TGTGCCAGCAACAAAGCCGGGGGGTGTTTTTGGAATCAGCCCCAGCATTTT. Encoded protein: CASNKAGGCFWNQPQHF.

The V gene is TRBV7-9, the J gene TRBJ2-1; 10 positions agree with TRBD1. The germline V gene has CDR1 SEHNR and CDR2 FQNEAQ (reference sequence). V was clipped by 4 bases and J by 7 bases; unmatched bases: 7. This CDR3 has 15 residues. CDR3 amino acids: CASSYGQGEDNEQFF. CDR3 DNA sequence: TGTGCCAGCAGCTATGGACAGGGGGAAGATAATGAGCAGTTCTTC.

In this sample, this clone turned up a few times. The rearrangement links TRBV7-8 to TRBJ1-2, with 10 positions matching TRBD1. The germline gives CDR1 SGHVS, CDR2 FQNEAQ. After removal of 3 bases from V and 1 base from J, the junction contained 8 bases not matched to a gene. The CDR3 runs 17 residues. CDR3 nucleotides: TGTGCCAGCAGCTTTGGGACAGGGGCGCTAGTTAACTATGGCTACACCTTC. This codes for CASSFGTGALVNYGYTF.

In DNA form, the CDR3 reads TGCAGCGTTGTAGGGACAGACAATACCTACGAGCAGTACTTC. This translates into CSVVGTDNTYEQYF. V gene TRBV29-1 combines with J gene TRBJ2-7; 7 bases fit TRBD1. This CDR3 is 14 amino acids long. Germline loops: CDR1 SQVTM, CDR2 ANQGSEA. The ends lost 4 bases at V and 2 bases at J; junction bases unmatched: 8.

The chain uses TRBV10-3 and TRBJ1-4; a weak D match, TRBD1 (5 bases). The CDR3 is 14 amino acids. With 5 bases removed from V and 0 bases from J, the gap between germline ends came to 7 bases. Germline V gene lookup returns CDR1 ENHRY and CDR2 SYGVKD. CDR3 coding DNA: TGTGCCATCAGTCCCAGGGCAACTAATGAAAAACTGTTTTTT. Translated: CAISPRATNEKLFF.

This rearrangement joins TRBV7-6 to TRBJ1-2, with D unclear. Deletions cut 0 bases from V and 2 bases from J, with 4 bases between. Per germline, CDR1 SGHVS and CDR2 FNYEAQ. This CDR3 has 13 amino acids. CDR3 sequence (DNA): TGTGCCAGCAGCTTAGCAGAGAACTATGGCTACACCTTC. Translation gives CASSLAENYGYTF.

V is TRBV9 and J is TRBJ2-2; 9 bases are a match to TRBD2. V gave up 0 bases and J gave up 5 bases; unmatched junction bases: 2. Germline V gene lookup returns CDR1 SGDLS and CDR2 YYNGEE. The CDR3 consists of 15 residues. The CDR3 spells CASSVDSGGTGELFF. The CDR3 DNA sequence: TGTGCCAGCAGCGTAGATAGCGGGGGAACCGGGGAGCTGTTTTTT.

This clone turned up a few times. The rearrangement joins TRBV5-1 to TRBJ1-2, with a possible D match to TRBD1 (6 bases). V gave up 1 base and J gave up 4 bases, with 17 bases separating them. CDR3 length equals 16 residues. Germline lookup yields CDR1 SGHRS and CDR2 YFSETQ. The chain's CDR3 is CASSLSLRGAVYGYTF. CDR3 nucleotides: TGCGCCAGCAGCTTGAGTCTACGGGGGGCGGTCTATGGCTACACCTTC.

The chain carries TRBV5-1 and TRBJ2-1, with 7 bases lining up with TRBD2. CDR1 SGHRS and CDR2 YFSETQ come from the germline V gene. V was clipped by 0 bases and J by 4 bases; unmatched bases: 4. The length of the CDR3 is 15 residues. CDR3 sequence: CASSLGLAAYNEQFF. As DNA, the CDR3 is TGCGCCAGCAGCTTGGGCCTAGCGGCGTACAATGAGCAGTTCTTC.

The genes are TRBV6-4 and TRBJ2-3, with a possible D match to TRBD2 (6 bases). The germline V and J ends were trimmed by 3 bases and 0 bases, with 13 bases remaining between them. The CDR3 extends over 16 amino acids. Looked up from germline, CDR1 is MRHNA and CDR2 is SNTAGT. The CDR3 DNA reads as TGTGCCAGCAGTGATTTAGCGGACACGAGCACAGATACGCAGTATTTT. Protein: CASSDLADTSTDTQYF.

This clone was picked up one time. The chain carries TRBV7-2 and TRBJ2-7, with 8 bases identical to TRBD2. The trim removed 5 bases at V and 4 bases at J, leaving 4 bases unmatched. Germline lookup yields CDR1 SGHTA and CDR2 FQGNSA. The CDR3 runs to 13 residues. CDR3 amino acids: CASSGLAGYEQYF. The CDR3 nucleotides read TGTGCCAGCAGCGGACTAGCTGGTTACGAGCAGTACTTC.

The chain links TRBV28 to TRBJ1-6, with 8 bases lining up with TRBD1. The V segment lost 5 bases and the J segment 7 bases; nucleotides outside the gene matches: 7. The CDR3 sequence is 15 residues long. CDR1 and CDR2 from the germline V gene are MDHEN and SYDVKM. In DNA, the CDR3 is TGTGCCAGCAGTCCCCCGACAGGGGAAAATTCACCCCTCCACTTT. Protein product: CASSPPTGENSPLHF.

This chain links TRBV29-1 with TRBJ1-1, with D unresolved. The germline gives CDR1 SQVTM, CDR2 ANQGSEA. Between the trimmed V and J ends, which lost 4 bases and 3 bases, there was a span of 6 bases. The CDR3 sequence is 11 residues long. This chain's CDR3 is CSVARYTEAFF. DNA of the CDR3: TGCAGCGTTGCCAGGTACACTGAAGCTTTCTTT.

The chain carries TRBV6-2 or TRBV6-3 and TRBJ1-2, with a possible D match to TRBD1 (5 bases). Per germline, CDR1 MNHEY and CDR2 SVGEGT. The CDR3 spans 14 residues. V lost 5 bases and J 7 bases, leaving 17 bases between the germline ends. The CDR3 nucleotides are TGTGCCAGCAGTCCCTCGCCGGGGGTAGGTGGCTACACCTTC. Protein product: CASSPSPGVGGYTF.

The V call is TRBV6-5, the J call TRBJ2-7; 7 bases are shared with TRBD2. The length of the CDR3 is 14 residues. The ends lost 5 bases at V and 3 bases at J; junction bases unmatched: 7. Germline V CDR1 and CDR2: MNHEY, SVGAGI. The CDR3 region has the DNA TGTGCCAGCAGTCTACTAGCGCGGGGCTACGAGCAGTACTTC. Translating gives CASSLLARGYEQYF.

V gene TRBV28 combines with J gene TRBJ1-6; D is unresolved. CDR3 length: 17 amino acids. Germline V lookup: CDR1 MDHEN, CDR2 SYDVKM. V was shortened by 1 base and J by 7 bases, with 17 bases between the two germline ends. CDR3 loop: CASSLFPTADMNSPLHF. CDR3 DNA: TGTGCCAGCAGTTTATTCCCTACAGCCGATATGAATTCACCCCTCCACTTT.

The chain links TRBV6-6 to TRBJ2-2, with 9 nucleotides matching TRBD1. The CDR3 is made up of 15 amino acids. Per the germline V gene, CDR1 is MNHNY and CDR2 is SVGAGI (reference sequence). J gave up 6 bases and V 4 bases, and 6 bases lay outside the gene matches. CDR3 protein: CASSSSDRGAGELFF. In nucleotides, the CDR3 is TGTGCCAGCAGTTCATCGGACAGGGGAGCCGGGGAGCTGTTTTTT.

V gene TRBV7-9 combines with J gene TRBJ2-7, with TRBD1 as a possible D gene (6 bases). Trimming took off 5 bases at V and 4 bases at J, with 12 bases between the two ends. Per the germline V gene, CDR1 is SEHNR and CDR2 is FQNEAQ (reference sequence). This CDR3 is 13 amino acids long. The CDR3 here is CASSPGHLYEQYF. CDR3 sequence (DNA): TGTGCCAGCAGCCCGGGACATCTGTACGAGCAGTACTTC.

This chain connects TRBV30 to TRBJ1-2; tentative D call: TRBD1 (6 bases). CDR3 length equals 12 residues. The V end lost 2 bases, the J end lost 8 bases, and 12 bases lay between the germline ends. The germline V gene has CDR1 GTSNPN and CDR2 SVGIG (reference sequence). This CDR3 is CAWSIRGSGYTF. As DNA, the CDR3 is TGTGCCTGGAGTATCAGGGGAAGCGGCTACACCTTC. The complete variable domain, with remaining parts taken from reference TRBV30 and TRBJ1-2, reads SQTIHQWPATLVQPVGSPLSLECTVEGTSNPNLYWYRQAAGRGLQLLFYSVGIGQISSEVPQNLSASRPQDRQFILSSKKLLLSDSGFYLCAWSIRGSGYTFGSGTRLTVV.

The chain couples TRBV11-1 to TRBJ1-1; D remains unclear. Looked up from germline, CDR1 is SGHAT and CDR2 is FQDESV (reference sequence). The CDR3 is 14 amino acids. Trimming cost V 3 bases and J 7 bases, with 15 bases left between them. Here the CDR3 DNA reads TGTGCCAGCAGCTTCCATGGCAGTTCAAATGAAGCTTTCTTT. Translating gives CASSFHGSSNEAFF.

The chain combines TRBV5-6 with TRBJ2-4, with a possible D match to TRBD1 (5 bases). The CDR3 consists of 17 residues. The germline gives CDR1 SGHDT, CDR2 YYEEEE. V was shortened by 0 bases and J by 0 bases, with 13 bases between the two germline ends. In DNA, the CDR3 is TGTGCCAGCAGCTTGGGACAGTCTTTCCTAGCCAAAAACATTCAGTACTTC. It is translated as CASSLGQSFLAKNIQYF.

The chain links TRBV2 to TRBJ2-3; 15 nucleotides align to TRBD2. This CDR3 has 17 residues. V was clipped by 5 bases and J by 2 bases; unmatched bases: 5. Germline loops: CDR1 SNHLY, CDR2 FYNNEI. CDR3 protein: CASSRWTSGRDTDTQYF. The CDR3 DNA is TGTGCCAGCAGTCGCTGGACTAGCGGGAGGGACACAGATACGCAGTATTTT.

The chain links TRBV25-1 to TRBJ1-1; tentative D call: TRBD1 (5 bases). V lost 6 bases, J lost 1 base, and 12 bases lay in between. This CDR3 is 14 amino acids long. Looked up from germline, CDR1 is MGHDK and CDR2 is SYGVNS. The CDR3 DNA sequence: TGTGCCAGCAGGCTGACCGGACAGAACACTGAAGCTTTCTTT. Protein product: CASRLTGQNTEAFF.

The CDR3: CASSISSRETQYF. Written as DNA, the CDR3 is TGTGCCAGTAGTATCTCCTCCCGGGAGACCCAGTACTTC. V usage is TRBV19 and J usage is TRBJ2-5, with D unresolved. CDR3 length equals 13 residues. Trimming took 3 bases from V and 5 from J, leaving 10 bases between them. The V gene's germline CDR1 is LNHDA and CDR2 SQIVND (reference sequence). Looking up the rest from reference TRBV19 and TRBJ2-5 gives the full variable domain: DGGITQSPKYLFRKEGQNVTLSCEQNLNHDAMYWYRQDPGQGLRLIYYSQIVNDFQKGDIAEGYSVSREKKESFPLTVTSAQKNPTAFYLCASSISSRETQYFGPGTRLLVL.

CDR3 DNA sequence: TGTGCCAGCAGTCAGACAGGGATGAACACTGAAGCTTTCTTT. Its translation is CASSQTGMNTEAFF. The rearrangement links TRBV28 to TRBJ1-1; TRBD1 aligns across 7 bases. This CDR3 spans 14 amino acids. V lost 5 bases, J lost 0 bases, and 3 bases stayed unmatched. Germline values: CDR1 MDHEN, CDR2 SYDVKM.

The chain recombines TRBV9 with TRBJ2-3, with D perhaps matching TRBD2 (7 bases). Trimming cost V 4 bases and J 5 bases, with 17 bases left between them. The CDR3 extends over 15 amino acids. From germline, CDR1 is SGDLS and CDR2 YYNGEE. In DNA, the CDR3 is TGTGCCAGCAGCCCACACGAGGGGGGGAAAGATACGCAGTATTTT. Translating gives CASSPHEGGKDTQYF.

Remarks on this clone: A junction boundary mismatches the germline segment, possibly from a read error. This sequence joins TRBV24-1 and TRBJ1-5; tentatively, D is TRBD1 (5 bases). This CDR3 has 16 residues. Germline V CDR1 and CDR2: KGHDR, SFDVKD. The CDR3 sequence: CATSAGPQLGNQPQHF. CDR3 nucleotides: TGTGCCACCAGTGCAGGGCCGCAACTGGGCAACCAGCCCCAGCATTTT.

This rearrangement joins TRBV5-1 to TRBJ1-4, with D maybe TRBD1 (6 bases). This CDR3 is 14 amino acids long. V was clipped by 2 bases and J by 5 bases, with 10 bases between them. CDR1 and CDR2 (germline): SGHRS, YFSETQ. DNA of the CDR3: TGCGCCAGCAGCTTTCAGGGGCACAATGAAAAACTGTTTTTT. Protein product: CASSFQGHNEKLFF.